This T cell receptor beta chain was recovered during a study of cytomegalovirus exposure and HLA in healthy donors. J lost 8 bases, V lost 9 bases, and 6 bases had no gene match. This CDR3 spans 11 amino acids. The germline V gene encodes CDR1 LNHDA and CDR2 SQIVND (reference sequence). Sequenced by immunoSEQ multiplex PCR; TCRdb stores in-frame clones only, minus some. Of some 70,000 clones in the sample, approximately 96% are singletons; the top ten hold around 2.2%. V is TRBV19 and J is TRBJ1-2, with 7 positions matching TRBD1. The sequencing input was PBMCs. This TCR derives from a man between 18 and 29 years old in good health and CMV-seronegative. The CDR3 region has the DNA TGTGCCAGCAAGGGGGCGCAAGGCTACACCTTC. Translating gives CASKGAQGYTF.